This T cell receptor beta chain was observed in a study of T cell responses to AZD1222 COVID-19 vaccine. Whole-study findings and limits: Of spike-specific TCRs, nearly half reportedly target regions left unmutated in variants. Spike-specific TCR breadth and depth rose after two AZD1222 doses. Females made up more of the donors, who were largely white British, and clonal diversity may have come out too low. Spike regions recognized by vaccine-associated CD4 TCRs spanned the protein, led by 160-218 and 743-854.

Of note for this clone: The antigen remains undetermined.

Using immunoSEQ multiplex PCR, the repertoire was profiled, and TCRdb retains in-frame clones only, with some absent. In the table there are 150,000 to 180,000 clones, approximately 90% of which are singletons. The CDR3 consists of 17 residues. V was clipped by 4 bases and J by 6 bases, with 23 bases between them. Germline V CDR1 and CDR2: SGDLS, YYNGEE. J is TRBJ2-1 and V is TRBV9; tentative D call: TRBD2 (6 bases). This specimen was peripheral blood, taken on day 0 of AZD1222 vaccination. The receptor was derived from an adult in good health. This chain's CDR3 is CASSPHPGTGASNEQFF. DNA of the CDR3: TGTGCCAGCAGCCCCCACCCCGGGACGGGAGCCTCCAATGAGCAGTTCTTC. Variable domain in full (rest from reference TRBV9 and TRBJ2-1): DSGVTQTPKHLITATGQRVTLRCSPRSGDLSVYWYQQSLDQGLQFLIQYYNGEERAKGNILERFSAQQFPDLHSELNLSSLELGDSALYFCASSPHPGTGASNEQFFGPGTRLTVL.